This passage covers 29 T cell receptor beta chains from one sample sequenced in a study of OX40 agonist ivuxolimab in advanced cancers. TCRdb's copy holds only in-frame clones and misses some; the assay was immunoSEQ multiplex PCR. The sample shows roughly 62,000 clones, 80% to 90% of them seen only once. This material consisted of CD4+ or CD8+ T cells sorted from blood, taken in a trial of the OX40 agonist ivuxolimab. The receptors stem from an adult with an advanced solid tumor such as melanoma, head and neck, liver or kidney cancer.

The V gene is TRBV29-1, the J gene TRBJ1-1, with 7 bases matching TRBD1. J lost 1 base, V lost 4 bases, and 0 bases had no gene match. This CDR3 region has 12 residues. Looked up from germline, CDR1 is SQVTM and CDR2 is ANQGSEA. The CDR3 coding sequence is TGCAGCGTTGGACAGGGGAACACTGAAGCTTTCTTT. Protein: CSVGQGNTEAFF.

The V call is TRBV7-2, the J call TRBJ2-2; 8 bases are a match to TRBD2. V lost 1 base and J lost 3; bases outside the gene matches: 4. Germline CDR1 and CDR2: SGHTA and FQGNSA. The CDR3 extends over 16 amino acids. CDR3 sequence: CASSLVGGADTGELFF. The CDR3 DNA is TGTGCCAGCAGCTTAGTCGGGGGGGCCGACACCGGGGAGCTGTTTTTT.

Of note for this clone: This CDR3 is also generated by other DNA sequences in the sample. This chain uses TRBV5-1 with TRBJ2-3, with D hard to call. Trimming took off 0 bases at V and 4 bases at J, with 3 bases between the two ends. Germline V gene data show CDR1 as SGHRS and CDR2 as YFSETQ. CDR3 length: 12 residues. CDR3 in DNA: TGCGCCAGCAGCTTGGTAGCAGATACGCAGTATTTT. Its translation is CASSLVADTQYF.

The V call is TRBV7-2, the J call TRBJ1-5; 10 bases line up with TRBD1. V gave up 2 bases and J gave up 0 bases; unmatched junction bases: 7. The length of the CDR3 is 18 residues. Germline V gives CDR1 SGHTA, CDR2 FQGNSA. CDR3 in amino acids: CASSLTGTGASSNQPQHF. CDR3 coding DNA: TGTGCCAGCAGCTTAACCGGGACAGGGGCGAGTAGCAATCAGCCCCAGCATTTT.

The J gene is TRBJ2-4, the V gene TRBV14; TRBD2 is a possible D gene (5 bases). The CDR3 is 14 residues long. Germline V gene sequence: CDR1 SGHDN, CDR2 FVKESK. V was trimmed by 6 bases and J by 6 bases, leaving 15 bases between them. The CDR3 region has the DNA TGTGCCAGCAGTCTTTCCCTTGGACTAAACATTCAGTACTTC. Protein product: CASSLSLGLNIQYF.

The gene calls are TRBV30 and TRBJ2-1; perhaps TRBD2 as D (7 bases). This CDR3 has 14 amino acids. The ends were cut back, 2 bases at V and 5 bases at J, with 13 bases in the middle. CDR1 and CDR2 from the germline V gene are GTSNPN and SVGIG (reference sequence). The CDR3 DNA reads as TGTGCCTGGAGTCGGTGGGGGGGCCACAATGAGCAGTTCTTC. It yields the protein CAWSRWGGHNEQFF.

The chain carries TRBV5-1 and TRBJ2-7, with D possibly matching TRBD1 (6 bases). Germline assignment: CDR1 SGHRS and CDR2 YFSETQ. CDR3 length equals 14 residues. V lost 4 bases and J lost 3, with 14 bases in between. In DNA form, the CDR3 reads TGCGCCAGCAGCCCCATCGACAGGTACTACGAGCAGTACTTC. Translation: CASSPIDRYYEQYF.

This chain uses TRBV29-1 with TRBJ1-1; 7 bases fit TRBD1. Germline V gene data show CDR1 as SQVTM and CDR2 as ANQGSEA. The CDR3 spans 13 residues. The V segment lost 7 bases and the J segment 4 bases; nucleotides outside the gene matches: 9. This CDR3 is CSEKQGRGTEAFF. DNA for the CDR3: TGCAGCGAAAAACAGGGGCGAGGCACTGAAGCTTTCTTT.

This chain links TRBV9 with TRBJ2-1, with 14 bases that match TRBD2. The CDR3 has 17 residues. V trimming: 3 bases; J trimming: 7 bases; junction bases outside the gene matches: 9. Germline V gene lookup returns CDR1 SGDLS and CDR2 YYNGEE. The CDR3 protein is CASSARLAGGPGNEQFF. CDR3 coding DNA: TGTGCCAGCAGCGCCCGACTAGCGGGGGGGCCGGGGAATGAGCAGTTCTTC.

This clone has more than one count but fewer than ten. The rearrangement joins TRBV6-5 to TRBJ1-6, with 8 bases that match TRBD1. This CDR3 is built from 15 residues. Germline values: CDR1 MNHEY, CDR2 SVGAGI. V lost 7 bases, J lost 10 bases, and 12 bases stayed unmatched. CDR3 in DNA: TGTGCCAGCAAAAGAGAGGACAGGGTCTGGTCACCCCTCCACTTT. Protein: CASKREDRVWSPLHF.

In its sample, this clone was seen a few times. The chain couples TRBV27 to TRBJ2-2; the match to TRBD2 covers 8 bases. CDR3 length: 15 residues. With 4 bases clipped from V and 4 bases from J, the junction kept 5 bases outside the gene matches. The V gene's germline CDR1 is MNHEY and CDR2 SMNVEV (reference sequence). The CDR3 region has the DNA TGTGCCAGCAGTTCCTCGGGGGGGGTCACCGGGGAGCTGTTTTTT. Translated: CASSSSGGVTGELFF.

The table lists this clone with a count of one. CDR3 sequence (DNA): TGTGCCAGCAGCGGCCTTCAGGGGGAAGGGAGGTATGGCTACACCTTC. It is translated as CASSGLQGEGRYGYTF. This chain uses TRBV9 with TRBJ1-2, with 7 positions matching TRBD1. V lost 3 bases, J lost 5 bases, and 13 bases stayed unmatched. The CDR3 runs 16 residues. Germline V gene data show CDR1 as SGDLS and CDR2 as YYNGEE. Variable domain in full (rest from reference TRBV9 and TRBJ1-2): DSGVTQTPKHLITATGQRVTLRCSPRSGDLSVYWYQQSLDQGLQFLIQYYNGEERAKGNILERFSAQQFPDLHSELNLSSLELGDSALYFCASSGLQGEGRYGYTFGSGTRLTVV.

The chain employs TRBV7-6 and TRBJ2-1; D may be TRBD2 (6 bases). The CDR3 runs to 16 residues. The germline V and J ends were trimmed by 1 base and 2 bases, with 12 bases remaining between them. Germline CDR1 and CDR2: SGHVS and FNYEAQ. The CDR3 is CASSLVPGGTYNEQFF. CDR3 in DNA: TGTGCCAGCAGCTTAGTTCCCGGAGGGACCTACAATGAGCAGTTCTTC.

This sequence joins TRBV9 and TRBJ2-7; 9 bases fit TRBD1. This CDR3 region has 14 residues. The germline gives CDR1 SGDLS, CDR2 YYNGEE. Losses at the gene ends were 3 bases for V and 4 bases for J; bases not matched to a gene: 5. The CDR3 sequence: CASSARDREYEQYF. The CDR3 DNA follows: TGTGCCAGCAGCGCCCGGGACAGGGAATACGAGCAGTACTTC.

The gene calls are TRBV11-1 and TRBJ2-5, with 8 bases fitting TRBD2. Germline CDR1 reads SGHAT; CDR2 reads FQDESV (reference sequence). The ends lost 5 bases at V and 2 bases at J; junction bases unmatched: 10. The CDR3 has 16 amino acids. This CDR3 reads CASSRSSSGIQETQYF. CDR3 nucleotides: TGTGCCAGCAGCCGCAGTAGTAGCGGGATACAAGAGACCCAGTACTTC.

This sequence joins TRBV6-6 and TRBJ1-1; possible D gene TRBD1, 6 bases. The germline V gene encodes CDR1 MNHNY and CDR2 SVGAGI (reference sequence). The V and J ends lost 8 bases and 4 bases respectively, with 17 bases between them. The CDR3 contains 14 residues. Here the CDR3 DNA reads TGTGCCAGCGCCGGGAGGACAGAAGGCACTGAAGCTTTCTTT. It translates to CASAGRTEGTEAFF.

The CDR3: CASSFVRQMNTGELFF. CDR3 DNA sequence: TGTGCCAGCAGTTTTGTCAGACAGATGAACACCGGGGAGCTGTTTTTT. The chain couples TRBV27 to TRBJ2-2; maybe TRBD1 (5 bases). Germline values: CDR1 MNHEY, CDR2 SMNVEV (reference sequence). The length of the CDR3 is 16 residues. V lost 3 bases, J lost 1 base, and 12 bases lay in between.

This clone occurred once. The chain recombines TRBV18 with TRBJ1-1, with D possibly being TRBD1 (5 bases). Trimming left V 3 bases short and J 2 bases short, with 13 bases between. Germline V gene data show CDR1 as KGHSH and CDR2 as LQKENI. The CDR3 contains 15 residues. In nucleotides, the CDR3 is TGTGCCAGCTCACCCCCGGGGGGGGTAAACACTGAAGCTTTCTTT. Translating gives CASSPPGGVNTEAFF.

This clone has a single count. V usage is TRBV11-2 and J usage is TRBJ1-1, with D possibly being TRBD1 (5 bases). The CDR3 extends over 14 amino acids. The V and J ends lost 5 bases and 1 base respectively, with 11 bases between them. The V gene's germline CDR1 is SGHAT and CDR2 FQNNGV. The CDR3 DNA is TGTGCCAGCAGCGTCACCGGGGCGAACACTGAAGCTTTCTTT. Translation: CASSVTGANTEAFF.

V and J are TRBV6-5 and TRBJ1-2; no reliable D call. Trimming cost V 5 bases and J 4 bases, with 8 bases left between them. CDR1 and CDR2 from the germline V gene are MNHEY and SVGAGI. The CDR3 covers 12 residues. Here the CDR3 reads CASSDRGYGYTF. CDR3 coding DNA: TGTGCCAGCAGTGACCGCGGCTATGGCTACACCTTC.

The table lists this clone with a few counts. This sequence joins TRBV18 and TRBJ1-6; 8 bases map to TRBD1. Per the germline V gene, CDR1 is KGHSH and CDR2 is LQKENI. The CDR3 sequence is 14 residues long. J was trimmed by 10 bases and V by 2 bases; bases with no gene match: 4. The CDR3 sequence is CASSPYGQGSPLHF. For the CDR3, the DNA is TGTGCCAGCTCACCATATGGACAGGGCTCACCCCTCCACTTT.

The chain employs TRBV9 and TRBJ1-2; 8 positions match TRBD1. The CDR3 has 13 amino acids. Trimming took 7 bases from V and 0 from J; bases not matched to a gene: 2. CDR1 SGDLS and CDR2 YYNGEE come from the germline V gene. The CDR3 DNA follows: TGTGCCAGCTCAGGGGGCGCTAACTATGGCTACACCTTC. Its protein product is CASSGGANYGYTF.

J is TRBJ2-2 and V is TRBV19, with 9 nucleotides matching TRBD1. Losses at the gene ends were 6 bases for V and 0 bases for J; bases not matched to a gene: 2. This CDR3 has 15 amino acids. Per the germline V gene, CDR1 is LNHDA and CDR2 is SQIVND (reference sequence). Here the CDR3 reads CASSRTGANTGELFF. CDR3 bases: TGTGCCAGTAGCAGGACAGGGGCGAACACCGGGGAGCTGTTTTTT.

The chain joins TRBV28 to TRBJ1-4; 9 bases fit TRBD1. Trimming cost V 8 bases and J 8 bases; bases outside gene matches: 12. This CDR3 comprises 15 residues. Germline values: CDR1 MDHEN, CDR2 SYDVKM. This CDR3 reads CASQITGTGNEKLFF. The CDR3 nucleotides are TGTGCCAGCCAAATAACCGGGACAGGGAACGAAAAACTGTTTTTT.

This clone showed up just a few times. The CDR3 protein is CASSVRQGDREKLFF. As DNA, the CDR3 is TGTGCCAGCAGCGTCCGACAGGGGGATAGGGAAAAACTGTTTTTT. The rearrangement joins TRBV9 to TRBJ1-4; TRBD1 agrees at 9 bases. V lost 2 bases to trimming and J lost 8 bases; unmatched junction nucleotides: 7. The germline CDR1 and CDR2 sequences are SGDLS and YYNGEE. The length of the CDR3 is 15 residues.

The rearrangement joins TRBV9 to TRBJ1-1; D is unclear. Germline V lookup: CDR1 SGDLS, CDR2 YYNGEE. V was shortened by 4 bases and J by 1 base, with 11 bases between the two germline ends. CDR3 size: 14 residues. The CDR3 reads CASSLSRENTEAFF. The DNA for the CDR3 is TGTGCCAGCAGCCTAAGCCGGGAGAACACTGAAGCTTTCTTT.

The chain recombines TRBV2 with TRBJ2-3; 9 bases line up with TRBD2. This CDR3 spans 15 amino acids. CDR1 is SNHLY, CDR2 FYNNEI, per germline. Trimming took 7 bases from V and 1 from J; bases not matched to a gene: 6. The CDR3 loop is CASMTSGWGTDTQYF. The CDR3 DNA reads as TGTGCCAGCATGACTAGCGGTTGGGGCACAGATACGCAGTATTTT.

V and J are TRBV11-2 and TRBJ1-3; D is perhaps TRBD1 (5 bases). In germline, CDR1 is SGHAT, CDR2 FQNNGV. The CDR3 totals 16 residues. The germline V and J ends were trimmed by 5 bases and 0 bases, with 14 bases remaining between them. CDR3 amino acids: CASSPQGPFSGNTIYF. The CDR3 DNA reads TGTGCCAGCAGCCCCCAGGGACCCTTCTCTGGAAACACCATATATTTT.

This clone came up once. J is TRBJ2-4 and V is TRBV19; D gene ambiguous. Trimming took 4 bases from V and 0 from J, leaving 13 bases between them. Germline V gene data show CDR1 as LNHDA and CDR2 as SQIVND (reference sequence). There are 16 residues in the CDR3. CDR3 DNA sequence: TGTGCCAGTAGTACAATCACAGTAATAGCCAAAAACATTCAGTACTTC. Translation: CASSTITVIAKNIQYF.